This TCR beta chain was identified in a study of T cells in Graves' hyperthyroidism and ophthalmopathy. This clonotype was observed at least ten times. Template material for amplifying TCR beta CDR3 regions consisted of RNA transcripts. HTBI primers were the set used in a first-round RT-PCR of the TCR CDR3. TCRdb re-derived calls from the multiplex PCR reads in MiXCR, one entry per CDR3 protein. The sample includes around 720,000 distinct CDR3 sequences, under 45% of them seen just once. The CDR3 spans 14 residues. V lost 6 bases and J lost 8, with 16 bases in between. Germline V gene lookup returns CDR1 SEHNR and CDR2 FQNEAQ (reference sequence).

The sample consisted of blood. This chain links TRBV7-9 with TRBJ1-4; weak D call: TRBD1 (6 bases). The receptor was isolated from a woman between 40 and 55 years old with Graves' hyperthyroidism. Here the CDR3 DNA reads TGTGCCAGCAGTTCAACAGGGATAGGGGAAAAACTGTTTTTT. Translation: CASSSTGIGEKLFF.